This T cell receptor (beta chain) appears in the sequencing data of a study of T cells in localized non-small cell lung cancer. This clone was seen more than once but under ten times. Generated by immunoSEQ multiplex PCR, the TCRdb table keeps only in-frame clones and is missing some. The sample includes about 56,000 clones, 86% of them seen just once. Germline CDR1 reads SGHRS; CDR2 reads YFSETQ. The CDR3 spans 14 residues. V gave up 5 bases and J gave up 1 base; unmatched junction bases: 5. The chain combines TRBV5-1 with TRBJ1-1; the match to TRBD1 covers 7 bases. This TCR derives from a woman between 40 and 69 years old with stage I lung adenocarcinoma. Sample: peripheral blood, taken before any cancer treatment. The DNA of the CDR3 is TGCGCCAGCAGTTCTGACAGGGCGAACACTGAAGCTTTCTTT. Its translation: CASSSDRANTEAFF.